The 20 T cell receptor beta chains in this list originate from one sample, sequenced in a study of vaccination effects on CD4 cells after COVID-19. Their antigens are not known. Investigators separated out CD4+ T cells once around nine days of culture had passed. Two-dose vaccination with either BNT162b2 or mRNA-1273 was given to the participants. Some clones are missing from TCRdb's copy, which holds only in-frame ones; the method was immunoSEQ multiplex PCR. The profile shows approximately 60,000 clones, approximately 80% of them singletons. Sequenced here: CD4+ T cells from PBMCs cultured without peptide, sampled after COVID-19 vaccination. These receptors were obtained from a human donor who received a COVID-19 vaccine.

This clone was counted a few times. The V and J genes are TRBV6-6 and TRBJ1-3; D perhaps matches TRBD1 (6 bases). The V gene lost 4 bases and the J gene lost 4 bases, with 17 bases spanning the gap. The CDR3 has 16 residues. Germline CDR1 is MNHNY and CDR2 is SVGAGI (reference sequence). The CDR3 loop reads CASSSPPGQRGNTIYF. The CDR3 DNA sequence: TGTGCCAGCAGTTCTCCCCCGGGACAAAGGGGAAACACCATATATTTT.

The chain couples TRBV18 to TRBJ2-7; D is tentatively TRBD1 or TRBD2 (5 bases each). Germline CDR1 KGHSH, CDR2 LQKENI. Trimming took off 4 bases at V and 3 bases at J, with 22 bases between the two ends. The CDR3 is made up of 17 amino acids. This CDR3 reads CASSLTTPGPTHYEQYF. The CDR3 DNA reads TGTGCCAGCTCACTTACCACCCCGGGACCCACGCACTACGAGCAGTACTTC.

This rearrangement joins TRBV18 to TRBJ2-7; 7 bases agree with TRBD1. V dropped 2 bases and J dropped 4; count of bases not matched to a gene: 5. CDR1 and CDR2 (germline): KGHSH, LQKENI. The length of the CDR3 is 14 residues. Here the CDR3 reads CASSPDRVVYEQYF. In nucleotides, the CDR3 is TGTGCCAGCTCACCAGACAGGGTCGTATACGAGCAGTACTTC.

The chain links TRBV7-3 to TRBJ2-1; 9 bases match TRBD1. Germline CDR1 SGHTA, CDR2 FQGTGA. This CDR3 spans 15 amino acids. V trimming: 5 bases; J trimming: 7 bases; junction bases outside the gene matches: 9. The CDR3 reads CASSIPGQGRNEQFF. CDR3 DNA sequence: TGTGCCAGCAGCATCCCGGGACAGGGTAGGAATGAGCAGTTCTTC.

The rearrangement links TRBV7-9 to TRBJ2-7; a weak D match, TRBD2 (6 bases). Germline V gives CDR1 SEHNR, CDR2 FQNEAQ (reference sequence). This CDR3 region has 17 residues. V lost 1 base and J 3 bases, leaving 19 bases between the germline ends. The CDR3 region is CASSLEFGAGRNYEQYF. The CDR3 DNA reads as TGTGCCAGCAGCTTAGAATTTGGGGCGGGGCGAAACTACGAGCAGTACTTC.

This clone occurred once. The J gene is TRBJ2-1, the V gene TRBV29-1, with a possible D match to TRBD2 (5 bases). Between the trimmed V and J ends, which lost 7 bases and 15 bases, there was a span of 19 bases. This CDR3 has 11 residues. In germline, CDR1 is SQVTM, CDR2 ANQGSEA. CDR3 amino acids: CSAVGVADRFF. In nucleotides, the CDR3 is TGCAGCGCAGTCGGGGTCGCCGATCGGTTCTTC.

The genes are TRBV28 and TRBJ2-1; D unclear. The CDR3 loop spans 11 amino acids. V was cut by 4 bases and J by 2 bases, with 0 bases left in between. In germline, CDR1 is MDHEN, CDR2 SYDVKM. The CDR3 region is CASSSYNEQFF. DNA of the CDR3: TGTGCCAGCAGTTCCTACAATGAGCAGTTCTTC.

J is TRBJ1-3 and V is TRBV27, with D uncertain. The CDR3 has 11 amino acids. Germline V CDR1 and CDR2: MNHEY, SMNVEV (reference sequence). The ends were cut back, 9 bases at V and 7 bases at J, with 10 bases in the middle. The CDR3 sequence: CARVSRNTIYF. The DNA for the CDR3 is TGTGCCAGGGTTAGTAGGAACACCATATATTTT.

J is TRBJ1-1 and V is TRBV5-4, with D unresolved. The CDR3 has 13 residues. V lost 4 bases and J lost 9, with 16 bases in between. The germline V gene encodes CDR1 SGHNT and CDR2 YYREEE (reference sequence). CDR3 in amino acids: CASSHWTDSKAFF. The CDR3 DNA is TGTGCCAGCAGCCACTGGACTGACTCTAAAGCTTTCTTT.

The chain employs TRBV6-5 and TRBJ2-5, with D uncertain. The germline V gene has CDR1 MNHEY and CDR2 SVGAGI. This CDR3 has 13 residues. V gave up 6 bases and J gave up 1 base, with 9 bases separating them. The DNA for the CDR3 is TGTGCCAGCAGGTTGGGCCTCCAAGAGACCCAGTACTTC. It translates to CASRLGLQETQYF.

The chain links TRBV18 to TRBJ2-7; 7 positions agree with TRBD1. V gave up 1 base and J gave up 7 bases; unmatched junction bases: 7. The V gene's germline CDR1 is KGHSH and CDR2 LQKENI. The CDR3 is made up of 14 amino acids. The CDR3 DNA is TGTGCCAGCTCACCACGGGACAGTCCTACAGAGCAGTACTTC. Translating gives CASSPRDSPTEQYF.

V and J are TRBV6-6 and TRBJ1-4; no clear D. The CDR3 is made up of 13 amino acids. The germline CDR1 and CDR2 sequences are MNHNY and SVGAGI (reference sequence). V shed 6 bases and J shed 5 bases, with 10 bases lying between them. In DNA, the CDR3 is TGTGCCAGCAGAGCGGTGGGAAATGAAAAACTGTTTTTT. It specifies CASRAVGNEKLFF.

The chain recombines TRBV9 with TRBJ1-1; no definite D call. Looked up from germline, CDR1 is SGDLS and CDR2 is YYNGEE. The CDR3 is made up of 13 amino acids. V dropped 4 bases and J dropped 4 bases, with 11 bases sitting between them. In nucleotides, the CDR3 is TGTGCCAGCAGCCCAGCGGGGTTCACTGAAGCTTTCTTT. This translates into CASSPAGFTEAFF.

The rearrangement links TRBV19 to TRBJ2-3, with 13 bases lining up with TRBD2. V was clipped by 5 bases and J by 2 bases; unmatched bases: 10. The CDR3 has 18 amino acids. The germline gives CDR1 LNHDA, CDR2 SQIVND (reference sequence). The CDR3 coding sequence is TGTGCCAGTAGTCCCCAGAGGACTAGCGGGAGTGCCACAGATACGCAGTATTTT. It specifies CASSPQRTSGSATDTQYF. The entire variable domain, with the rest obtained from reference TRBV19 and TRBJ2-3, is as follows: DGGITQSPKYLFRKEGQNVTLSCEQNLNHDAMYWYRQDPGQGLRLIYYSQIVNDFQKGDIAEGYSVSREKKESFPLTVTSAQKNPTAFYLCASSPQRTSGSATDTQYFGPGTRLTVL.

In its sample, this clone ranks as large. This chain joins TRBV6-5 and TRBJ1-2; D is unclear. Trimming cost V 6 bases and J 3 bases, with 5 bases left between them. This CDR3 comprises 11 residues. From germline, CDR1 is MNHEY and CDR2 SVGAGI. CDR3 protein: CASRDHYGYTF. The DNA of the CDR3 is TGTGCCAGCAGGGATCACTATGGCTACACCTTC.

The chain employs TRBV6-6 and TRBJ2-7; 8 nucleotides line up with TRBD1. CDR1 is MNHNY and CDR2 is SVGAGI in the germline V gene (reference sequence). The length of the CDR3 is 11 residues. J lost 9 bases, V lost 4 bases, and 2 bases had no gene match. The CDR3, as DNA: TGTGCCAGCAGTTTAGGACAGGGGCAGTACTTC. Amino acid sequence: CASSLGQGQYF.

This rearrangement joins TRBV5-5 to TRBJ2-3; no clear D. The ends were cut back, 5 bases at V and 4 bases at J, with 11 bases in the middle. This CDR3 contains 13 residues. The germline CDR1 and CDR2 sequences are SGHKS and YYEKEE (reference sequence). The CDR3 DNA reads as TGTGCCAGCAGTTTAAGGAGATCAGATACGCAGTATTTT. Translated, it gives CASSLRRSDTQYF.

The chain combines TRBV28 with TRBJ1-6; a weak D match, TRBD1 (5 bases). CDR1 MDHEN and CDR2 SYDVKM come from the germline V gene. Trimming took 6 bases from V and 5 from J, leaving 14 bases between them. The CDR3 spans 15 residues. The CDR3, as DNA: TGTGCCAGCAGCGCCGGGGCGGCGAATAATTCACCCCTCCACTTT. Amino acid sequence: CASSAGAANNSPLHF.

The V gene is TRBV28, the J gene TRBJ2-5; 7 bases fit TRBD1. This CDR3 comprises 13 residues. V shed 3 bases, J shed 10 bases, and the junction held 8 bases outside the gene matches. Per germline, CDR1 MDHEN and CDR2 SYDVKM. CDR3 DNA: TGTGCCAGCAGTTTGGCCGACAGGGAGTACCAGTACTTC. It encodes CASSLADREYQYF.

The chain joins TRBV7-9 to TRBJ1-4; no clear D. The germline V gene has CDR1 SEHNR and CDR2 FQNEAQ (reference sequence). The CDR3 sequence is 15 residues long. The germline V and J ends were trimmed by 4 bases and 5 bases, with 14 bases remaining between them. This chain's CDR3 is CASSSPRVENEKLFF. The CDR3 bases are TGTGCCAGCAGCTCGCCCCGGGTCGAAAATGAAAAACTGTTTTTT. Based on the CDR3 plus reference TRBV7-9 and TRBJ1-4, the full variable domain is DTGVSQNPRHKITKRGQNVTFRCDPISEHNRLYWYRQTLGQGPEFLTYFQNEAQLEKSRLLSDRFSAERPKGSFSTLEIQRTEQGDSAMYLCASSSPRVENEKLFFGSGTQLSVL.